The subject of this entry is one T cell receptor beta chain. What it binds is not known. The data belong to a study of T cell responses to AZD1222 COVID-19 vaccine. CDR1 is GTSNPN, CDR2 SVGIG, per germline (reference sequence). The CDR3 sequence is 15 residues long. Trimming removed 0 bases at V and 15 bases at J, with 21 bases between. Study-level points and caveats: Females made up more of the donors, who were largely white British, and clonal diversity may have come out too low. Distributed over spike, vaccine-associated CD4 TCRs predominated at 160-218 and 743-854. Of spike-specific TCRs, nearly half reportedly target regions left unmutated in variants.

Sequencing used immunoSEQ multiplex PCR; TCRdb keeps in-frame clones, though not all of them. The sample carries some 55,000 clones, roughly 90% recorded once. The chain links TRBV30 to TRBJ1-6, with a tentative D call TRBD1 (6 bases). This clonotype was sampled from an adult in good health. The source was peripheral blood, collected on day 0 of AZD1222 vaccination. The DNA for the CDR3 is TGTGCCTGGAGTGTAGTGACAGGAGGGAACAGGCACCTCCACTTT. Translating it yields CAWSVVTGGNRHLHF. Together with reference TRBV30 and TRBJ1-6, the CDR3 gives the full variable domain: SQTIHQWPATLVQPVGSPLSLECTVEGTSNPNLYWYRQAAGRGLQLLFYSVGIGQISSEVPQNLSASRPQDRQFILSSKKLLLSDSGFYLCAWSVVTGGNRHLHFGNGTRLTVT.